The 15 T cell receptor beta chains below come from one sample, sequenced in a study of T cell responses to AZD1222 COVID-19 vaccine. TCRdb's copy holds only in-frame clones and misses some; the assay was immunoSEQ multiplex PCR. The sample yields about 76,000 clones, roughly 90% seen once. This specimen consisted of peripheral blood, obtained on day 0 of AZD1222 vaccination. The receptors derive from an adult in good health.

The chain uses TRBV11-2 and TRBJ2-5, with D possibly being TRBD2 (6 bases). The V end lost 5 bases, the J end lost 5 bases, and 18 bases lay between the germline ends. CDR3 length: 15 residues. Germline V gene data show CDR1 as SGHAT and CDR2 as FQNNGV. As DNA, the CDR3 is TGTGCCAGCAGCCATCTCGTCACTAGCAGGGAGACCCAGTACTTC. Amino acids: CASSHLVTSRETQYF.

This clone came up a few times. The rearrangement links TRBV11-2 to TRBJ1-6; the match to TRBD1 covers 7 bases. Germline assignment: CDR1 SGHAT and CDR2 FQNNGV. Trimming cost V 4 bases and J 7 bases; bases outside gene matches: 7. There are 15 residues in the CDR3. As DNA, the CDR3 is TGTGCCAGCAGCTCCCGCAGGGGGAAGAATTCACCCCTCCACTTT. It specifies CASSSRRGKNSPLHF.

The chain links TRBV6-1 to TRBJ2-5; TRBD2 agrees at 8 bases. Germline CDR1 reads MNHNS; CDR2 reads SASEGT. This CDR3 is built from 15 residues. V dropped 2 bases and J dropped 5; count of bases not matched to a gene: 7. The CDR3 loop is CASSEPGGARETQYF. CDR3 DNA: TGTGCCAGCAGTGAACCCGGGGGGGCTCGGGAGACCCAGTACTTC.

The CDR3 DNA reads TGTGCCAGCAGCCGTGGGATCTCTGGGGCCAACGTCCTGACTTTC. Its protein product is CASSRGISGANVLTF. V is TRBV7-3 and J is TRBJ2-6; D remains ambiguous. The V end lost 5 bases, the J end lost 0 bases, and 8 bases lay between the germline ends. Germline V gene sequence: CDR1 SGHTA, CDR2 FQGTGA. The CDR3 spans 15 residues.

This clone was found a few times. The chain links TRBV3-1 (or the pseudogene TRBV3-2) to TRBJ1-2; perhaps TRBD1 as D (5 bases). The ends were cut back, 1 base at V and 5 bases at J, with 11 bases in the middle. The CDR3 has 14 residues. CDR1 and CDR2 from the germline V gene are LGHDT and YNNKEL (reference sequence). The CDR3 here is CASSQVRGYYGYTF. The CDR3 DNA reads TGTGCCAGCAGCCAAGTTCGGGGGTATTATGGCTACACCTTC.

This sequence joins TRBV5-5 and TRBJ2-7; the match to TRBD2 covers 9 bases. Losses at the gene ends were 3 bases for V and 2 bases for J; bases not matched to a gene: 6. This CDR3 spans 15 amino acids. CDR1 SGHKS and CDR2 YYEKEE come from the germline V gene (reference sequence). The CDR3: CASSWGAGGPYEQYF. The CDR3 DNA is TGTGCCAGCAGCTGGGGGGCGGGAGGGCCCTACGAGCAGTACTTC.

The chain is built from TRBV19 and TRBJ2-7; 8 positions agree with TRBD1. The CDR3 extends over 14 amino acids. Trimming took 5 bases from V and 1 from J; bases not matched to a gene: 4. Germline CDR1 reads LNHDA; CDR2 reads SQIVND (reference sequence). Written as DNA, the CDR3 is TGTGCCAGTAGTTCGACAGGGGTGTCCTACGAGCAGTACTTC. Translated, it gives CASSSTGVSYEQYF.

This clone has a handful of counts. The genes are TRBV5-1 and TRBJ2-1; D is ambiguous. The CDR3 is 15 amino acids. With 0 bases removed from V and 3 bases from J, the gap between germline ends came to 10 bases. Germline V gives CDR1 SGHRS, CDR2 YFSETQ. The DNA for the CDR3 is TGCGCCAGCAGCTTGGGTTCCATGGACTACAATGAGCAGTTCTTC. As protein: CASSLGSMDYNEQFF. The full variable domain, its missing parts supplied by reference TRBV5-1 and TRBJ2-1, is KAGVTQTPRYLIKTRGQQVTLSCSPISGHRSVSWYQQTPGQGLQFLFEYFSETQRNKGNFPGRFSGRQFSNSRSEMNVSTLELGDSALYLCASSLGSMDYNEQFFGPGTRLTVL.

This clone was observed a single time. The chain employs TRBV3-1 (or the pseudogene TRBV3-2) and TRBJ2-1; D not resolved. Germline CDR1 reads LGHDT; CDR2 reads YNNKEL (reference sequence). CDR3 length equals 12 residues. V was trimmed by 4 bases and J by 10 bases, leaving 11 bases between them. Here the CDR3 reads CASSLTLGEQFF. Here the CDR3 DNA reads TGTGCCAGCAGCCTGACATTGGGGGAGCAGTTCTTC.

The rearrangement joins TRBV6-5 to TRBJ1-6; 8 bases fit TRBD1. CDR1 is MNHEY, CDR2 SVGAGI, per germline. The V and J ends lost 7 bases and 8 bases, in that order; junction bases with no gene match: 7. This CDR3 comprises 14 residues. CDR3 bases: TGTGCCAGCACTGTCATACAGGGGGATTCACCCCTCCACTTT. Translating it yields CASTVIQGDSPLHF.

V gene TRBV7-3 combines with J gene TRBJ2-1; 7 bases align to TRBD1. Germline CDR1 SGHTA, CDR2 FQGTGA. This CDR3 has 15 residues. With 1 base clipped from V and 3 bases from J, the junction kept 3 bases outside the gene matches. This CDR3 is CASSLSQGVYNEQFF. In DNA form, the CDR3 reads TGTGCCAGCAGCTTAAGCCAGGGGGTCTACAATGAGCAGTTCTTC.

About this clone: A read error may account for a junction end that differs from germline. This chain connects TRBV3-1 (or the pseudogene TRBV3-2) to TRBJ2-1; D gene uncertain. Germline-derived CDR1 and CDR2 are LGHDT and YNNKEL (reference sequence). The CDR3 contains 13 residues. CDR3 region: CASSQASGQRMIF. The CDR3 region has the DNA TGTGCCAGCAGCCAAGCATCAGGTCAACGAATGATCTTC.

This clone has just one count. The chain recombines TRBV7-2 with TRBJ1-5; D gene uncertain. This CDR3 spans 14 amino acids. V lost 4 bases and J 7 bases, leaving 14 bases between the germline ends. Looked up from germline, CDR1 is SGHTA and CDR2 is FQGNSA. The CDR3 here is CASSSVIGFQPQHF. The DNA for the CDR3 is TGTGCCAGCAGCTCGGTCATTGGGTTCCAGCCCCAGCATTTT. Full variable domain (remainder filled in from reference TRBV7-2 and TRBJ1-5): GAGVSQSPSNKVTEKGKDVELRCDPISGHTALYWYRQSLGQGLEFLIYFQGNSAPDKSGLPSDRFSAERTGGSVSTLTIQRTQQEDSAVYLCASSSVIGFQPQHFGDGTRLSIL.

The J gene is TRBJ2-7, the V gene TRBV10-1; maybe TRBD1 (6 bases). The length of the CDR3 is 11 residues. Germline V gives CDR1 WNHNN, CDR2 SYGVQD (reference sequence). Trimming took 10 bases from V and 6 from J, leaving 13 bases between them. The CDR3 DNA sequence: TGCGCCACCTACAGGGCGCGCGAGCAGTACGTC. Amino acid sequence: CATYRAREQYV.

The CDR3 coding sequence is TGTGCCAGCGCATCCCCGGAGGGGTATCGGGGCTACACCTTC. This sequence encodes CASASPEGYRGYTF. This chain links TRBV18 with TRBJ1-2, with TRBD1 as a possible D gene (5 bases). Germline CDR1 KGHSH, CDR2 LQKENI. The CDR3 totals 14 residues. Trimming shortened V by 8 bases and J by 8 bases, and 21 bases separated the two germline ends.